The sequence of this TCR beta chain was determined in a study of T cell responses to AZD1222 COVID-19 vaccine. Study-level points and caveats: Among AZD1222 vaccinees, only six or seven were seropositive at baseline.

On this clone itself: Its cognate antigen is unknown.

This CDR3 contains 14 residues. The V gene end was trimmed by 2 bases and the J gene end by 3 bases; junction bases not matched to a gene: 5. The germline CDR1 and CDR2 sequences are GTSNPN and SVGIG (reference sequence). TCRdb keeps only in-frame clones here, not all; method: immunoSEQ multiplex PCR. Here the sample spans around 100,000 clones, 92% being singletons. The sequence was obtained from an adult in good health. Sequencing used peripheral blood, obtained on day 0 of AZD1222 vaccination. The genes are TRBV30 and TRBJ1-1; TRBD1 matches 8 bases. CDR3 in amino acids: CAWSYLDRDTEAFF. CDR3 DNA: TGTGCCTGGAGTTATCTGGACAGGGACACTGAAGCTTTCTTT. Based on the CDR3 plus reference TRBV30 and TRBJ1-1, the full variable domain is SQTIHQWPATLVQPVGSPLSLECTVEGTSNPNLYWYRQAAGRGLQLLFYSVGIGQISSEVPQNLSASRPQDRQFILSSKKLLLSDSGFYLCAWSYLDRDTEAFFGQGTRLTVV.